This T cell receptor (beta chain) is drawn from a study of T-cell memory formation after mild COVID-19. Study conclusions and caveats: CD8+ contracting clones occupied EMRA, while CD4+ ones occupied mainly CM and EM. Clones shrinking from day 15 to 85 showed even CD4/CD8 mixes; later expanders tilted CD4+.

This clonotype showed up just a few times. What it recognizes is unknown. V was pared by 1 base and J by 2 bases, with 15 bases between. CDR1 is SGHVS and CDR2 is FNYEAQ in the germline V gene. The CDR3 length is 16 residues. Sample barcodes and UMIs were carried by the TCR alpha and TCR beta cDNA libraries that 5'RACE generated with constant-segment primers. TCRdb reprocessed the 5' RACE reads with MiXCR, giving one entry per CDR3 protein. Of roughly 480,000 distinct CDR3 sequences in the sample, approximately 25% were seen once. The sequencing input was PBMCs or a T cell subset sorted from them (not recorded which). The chain uses TRBV7-6 and TRBJ2-7, with a tentative D call TRBD2 (5 bases). The sequence was obtained from an adult woman who had mild COVID-19 (a few samples of this study predate the infection). Cell type and time point are not known. The CDR3 loop is CASSLGPSETTYEQYF. The CDR3 nucleotides are TGTGCCAGCAGCTTAGGGCCTAGTGAGACTACCTACGAGCAGTACTTC.